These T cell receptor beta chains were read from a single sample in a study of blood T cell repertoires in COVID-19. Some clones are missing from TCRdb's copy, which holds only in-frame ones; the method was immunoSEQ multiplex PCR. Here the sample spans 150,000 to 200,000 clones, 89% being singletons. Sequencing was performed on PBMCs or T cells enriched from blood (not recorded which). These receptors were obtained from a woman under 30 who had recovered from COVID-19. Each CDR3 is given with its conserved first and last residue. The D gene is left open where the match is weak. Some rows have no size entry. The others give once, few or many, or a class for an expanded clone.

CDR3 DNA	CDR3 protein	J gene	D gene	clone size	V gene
TGTGCCAGCAGTTACGGACAGGGGTACAATGAGCAGTTCTTC	CASSYGQGYNEQFF	TRBJ2-1	TRBD1	NA	TRBV28
TGTGCCTGGAGTGAATTGGCCGAGCAGTACTTC	CAWSELAEQYF	TRBJ2-7	NA	once	TRBV30
TGCGCCAGTTGGGGGCTCCCCGGGGCCACCGGGGAGCTGTTTTTT	CASWGLPGATGELFF	TRBJ2-2	NA	NA	TRBV5-1
TGTGCCAGTAGTATAGGGCAGGGCGGTGAGCAGTACTTC	CASSIGQGGEQYF	TRBJ2-7	NA	once	TRBV19
TGTGCCAGCAGCAGGTTGACAGTTCTCCAAGAGACCCAGTACTTC	CASSRLTVLQETQYF	TRBJ2-5	NA	NA	TRBV21-1
TGTGCCAGCAGTTCATCCGGGACCCGAGGAGGGGCCCAGTACTTC	CASSSSGTRGGAQYF	TRBJ2-5	NA	NA	TRBV28
TGCGCCAGCAGCTCAGACAGCAGAAACACCATATATTTT	CASSSDSRNTIYF	TRBJ1-3	NA	NA	TRBV5-1
TGTGCCAGCAGCCCAGTGCAGGGCCACGAGCAGTACTTC	CASSPVQGHEQYF	TRBJ2-7	NA	NA	TRBV7-6
TGTGCCAGTAGGTCTACCTCCCCGGGACAGGGGGCGCTGGGCCAGCCCCAGCATTTT	CASRSTSPGQGALGQPQHF	TRBJ1-5	TRBD1	NA	TRBV19
TGTGCCAGCAGTTTCCTGGACAGGGGACGCAATCAGCCCCAGCATTTT	CASSFLDRGRNQPQHF	TRBJ1-5	TRBD1	NA	TRBV28
TGTGCTAGTGGTTCAGGGGGTGGTCAGCCCCAGCATTTT	CASGSGGGQPQHF	TRBJ1-5	TRBD1	NA	TRBV12-5
TGTGCCAGCAGTCCCGCCGGGAGCTCCTACGAGCAGTACTTC	CASSPAGSSYEQYF	TRBJ2-7	NA	NA	TRBV13
TGTGCCTGGAGTTCGTCTCGGACTAGCGGCCTCGCAGATACGCAGTATTTT	CAWSSSRTSGLADTQYF	TRBJ2-3	TRBD2	once	TRBV30
TGTGCCAGCAGTTCCAACCGGGACAGGGGGCGAGAGCAGTACTTC	CASSSNRDRGREQYF	TRBJ2-7	TRBD1	NA	TRBV27
TGCAGCGTTGGATCCCTAGCCGGGACCGGGGAGCTGTTTTTT	CSVGSLAGTGELFF	TRBJ2-2	NA	NA	TRBV29-1
TGTGCCAGCAGCCAAGGGGACAGGGGCCGTCGTAATGAAAAACTGTTTTTT	CASSQGDRGRRNEKLFF	TRBJ1-4	TRBD1	NA	TRBV14
TGTGCCAGCAGCAGGGGCAGCCAAGAGACCCAGTACTTC	CASSRGSQETQYF	TRBJ2-5	NA	NA	TRBV12-3/TRBV12-4
TGTGCCAGCAGCTTAGTACTAGCGGGAAACTACGAGCAGTACTTC	CASSLVLAGNYEQYF	TRBJ2-7	TRBD2	NA	TRBV7-8
TGTGCCAGCAGCTTAGGCTCTGCCGGGACAGGGTCGCGGGCGCGAAAACTGTTTTTT	CASSLGSAGTGSRARKLFF	TRBJ1-4	TRBD1	few	TRBV7-9
TGTGCCAGCAGCTTAGCCCCGGGGCCCCAGCATTTT	CASSLAPGPQHF	TRBJ1-5	NA	NA	TRBV7-9
TGTGCCAGCAGCTTGCAAGCGGGTGAAGAGACCCAGTACTTC	CASSLQAGEETQYF	TRBJ2-5	NA	NA	TRBV5-4
TGTGCCACCTCATTCCCGGGACTACCGTCCAATGAGCAGTTCTTC	CATSFPGLPSNEQFF	TRBJ2-1	TRBD2	NA	TRBV3-1/TRBV3-2
TGTGCCAGCAGCCGTACCTCAGGGGTGAAGCAGTTCTTC	CASSRTSGVKQFF	TRBJ2-1	NA	NA	TRBV5-4
TGTGCCAGCAGCTTGGCCGGGGTAGCGGGAGATACGCAGTATTTT	CASSLAGVAGDTQYF	TRBJ2-3	TRBD2	NA	TRBV5-4
TGTGCCAGCAGCCCACCGACAGGGATCCCTAACTATGGCTACACCTTC	CASSPPTGIPNYGYTF	TRBJ1-2	TRBD1	NA	TRBV7-9
TGTGCCATCAGTGAGGGACAGATAAACACAGATACGCAGTATTTT	CAISEGQINTDTQYF	TRBJ2-3	NA	NA	TRBV10-3
TGTGCCAGTAGTATCTTCGGCGGAGGCTCTGGGGCCAACGTCCTGACTTTC	CASSIFGGGSGANVLTF	TRBJ2-6	NA	NA	TRBV19
TGCGCCAGTACGAGCGGGTTATCCTACAATGAGCAGTTCTTC	CASTSGLSYNEQFF	TRBJ2-1	NA	NA	TRBV5-1
TGTGCCAGCAGTGACTCTAGCGGGAGGGCTACGCAGTATTTT	CASSDSSGRATQYF	TRBJ2-3	TRBD2	NA	TRBV6-4
TGCGCCAGCAGCCCTCGCCGGGCGGGAGGGGGAGGCAAAAACATTCAGTACTTC	CASSPRRAGGGGKNIQYF	TRBJ2-4	TRBD2	NA	TRBV4-1
TGTGCCAGCAGTGACGTAGCGGGAAGCACAGATACGCAGTATTTT	CASSDVAGSTDTQYF	TRBJ2-3	TRBD2	NA	TRBV6-4
TGTGCCAGTCGCAACGCCGGACAGGGGAGCGAGCAGTACTTC	CASRNAGQGSEQYF	TRBJ2-7	TRBD1	once	TRBV19
TGTGCCAGCAGCCAAGTCGCTCCGGGACTAGCGGGAGGGGCAGATACGCAGTATTTT	CASSQVAPGLAGGADTQYF	TRBJ2-3	TRBD2	NA	TRBV3-1/TRBV3-2
TGTGCCAGCTCAGCCCCGGGACAGGGAACAGATACGCAGTATTTT	CASSAPGQGTDTQYF	TRBJ2-3	TRBD1	NA	TRBV18
TGTGCCAGCAGCGAGGACAGGGGGCAGGACGAGCAGTACTTC	CASSEDRGQDEQYF	TRBJ2-7	TRBD1	NA	TRBV28
TGTGCCAGCAGGGGGACAGGGGCCCATCAGCCCCAGCATTTT	CASRGTGAHQPQHF	TRBJ1-5	TRBD1	NA	TRBV6-5
TGTGCCAGTAGTGCCAGGACTAGCGGGATTTACGAGCAGTACTTC	CASSARTSGIYEQYF	TRBJ2-7	TRBD2	NA	TRBV19
TGTGCCAGCAGTTTACCAGGAAACACCATATATTTT	CASSLPGNTIYF	TRBJ1-3	NA	once	TRBV28
TGTGCCAGCAGCCCGGGACAGGGTTTTGGGGAGACCCAGTACTTC	CASSPGQGFGETQYF	TRBJ2-5	TRBD1	NA	TRBV11-2
TGCGCCAGCAGCTTTGCAGGGGCCTTATACGAGCAGTACTTC	CASSFAGALYEQYF	TRBJ2-7	NA	NA	TRBV5-1
TGTGCCAGCAGTTCAATTAAAGCTAGTTGGACTAGCGTGATCAGCTCCTACGAGCAGTACTTC	CASSSIKASWTSVISSYEQYF	TRBJ2-7	TRBD2	NA	TRBV28
TGTGCCAGCAGCTTCAGGTCAGGCGGGAGAGTTACAGATACGCAGTATTTT	CASSFRSGGRVTDTQYF	TRBJ2-3	TRBD2	NA	TRBV7-9
TGTGCCAGCAGCCGCTCCGGGACTGGCTACGAGCAGTACTTC	CASSRSGTGYEQYF	TRBJ2-7	NA	NA	TRBV11-3
TGTGCCAGCAGACCGACAGGGGCTAATCGAGACTATGGCTACACCTTC	CASRPTGANRDYGYTF	TRBJ1-2	TRBD1	NA	TRBV2
TGTGCCACCTCTTTTGGGACTAGCCTGAGCGAGCAGTACTTC	CATSFGTSLSEQYF	TRBJ2-7	TRBD2	NA	TRBV15
TGTGCCAGCAAAGCGACACAGGAGAACACTGAAGCTTTCTTT	CASKATQENTEAFF	TRBJ1-1	NA	NA	TRBV6-4
TGTGCCAGCAGTCCATGGGCTAACTCCTACGAGCAGTACTTC	CASSPWANSYEQYF	TRBJ2-7	NA	NA	TRBV27
TGTGCCAGCAGTGACCAGCCCCTCCCCTCTAGCCCCCACAATGAGCAGTTCTTC	CASSDQPLPSSPHNEQFF	TRBJ2-1	NA	NA	TRBV6-4
TGTGCCAGCAGTGGCCACCGGGACTGGCAGTTCTTC	CASSGHRDWQFF	TRBJ2-1	NA	NA	TRBV2
TGCAGTGCTCGTTACAATGAGCAGTTCTTC	CSARYNEQFF	TRBJ2-1	NA	NA	TRBV20-1
TGTGCCAGCTCACGGACAGGGATCAATCAGCCCCAGCATTTT	CASSRTGINQPQHF	TRBJ1-5	TRBD1	NA	TRBV18
TGTGCCAGCAGTTTAGGTTTAGCGGGTGGGAATGAGCAGTTCTTC	CASSLGLAGGNEQFF	TRBJ2-1	TRBD2	NA	TRBV28
TGTGCTAGCAGCTTAGAGCAGGGATCCTACGAGCAGTACTTC	CASSLEQGSYEQYF	TRBJ2-7	NA	NA	TRBV7-7